The 21 T cell receptor beta chains reported below all come from one sample, sequenced in a study of shared clonotypes between healthy human individuals. TCRdb keeps only in-frame clones here, not all; method: immunoSEQ multiplex PCR. The data hold some 650,000 clones, with more than 95% observed a single time. Specimen: naive CD4+ T cells sorted from blood. Described subset: CD45RA+ positively selected. The receptors come from a woman aged 25 to 39 in good health.

The V call is TRBV29-1, the J call TRBJ1-2; TRBD1 aligns across 8 bases. CDR1 is SQVTM, CDR2 ANQGSEA, per germline. The ends lost 7 bases at V and 1 base at J; junction bases unmatched: 8. CDR3 length: 14 amino acids. The DNA of the CDR3 is TGCAGCGCTCAGGGACAGGATATTAACTATGGCTACACCTTC. This encodes CSAQGQDINYGYTF.

This clone was found once. This chain uses TRBV7-3 with TRBJ1-2, with a weak D call TRBD1 (5 bases). The CDR3 is made up of 13 amino acids. Trimming took off 1 base at V and 8 bases at J, with 11 bases between the two ends. Germline-derived CDR1 and CDR2 are SGHTA and FQGTGA. CDR3 in amino acids: CASSLSSGQGYTF. In DNA form, the CDR3 reads TGTGCCAGCAGCTTAAGTTCAGGGCAAGGCTACACCTTC. Based on the CDR3 plus reference TRBV7-3 and TRBJ1-2, the full variable domain is GAGVSQTPSNKVTEKGKYVELRCDPISGHTALYWYRQSLGQGPEFLIYFQGTGAADDSGLPNDRFFAVRPEGSVSTLKIQRTERGDSAVYLCASSLSSGQGYTFGSGTRLTVV.

V is TRBV29-1 and J is TRBJ1-1; maybe TRBD1 (5 bases). The CDR3 consists of 12 residues. Trimming shortened V by 3 bases and J by 6 bases, and 11 bases separated the two germline ends. Germline CDR1 is SQVTM and CDR2 is ANQGSEA. DNA for the CDR3: TGCAGCGTTGAGAAAGCGGGGGCTGAAGCTTTCTTT. Its protein product is CSVEKAGAEAFF.

This chain connects TRBV7-2 to TRBJ2-7; D gene ambiguous. The CDR3 runs to 14 residues. Per germline, CDR1 SGHTA and CDR2 FQGNSA. The V end lost 1 base, the J end lost 2 bases, and 9 bases lay between the germline ends. Here the CDR3 reads CASSLEQVTYEQYF. CDR3 DNA: TGTGCCAGCAGCTTAGAGCAGGTTACCTACGAGCAGTACTTC.

The chain couples TRBV2 to TRBJ2-7; 9 bases map to TRBD1. The CDR3 loop spans 13 amino acids. V was clipped by 6 bases and J by 2 bases; unmatched bases: 2. In germline, CDR1 is SNHLY, CDR2 FYNNEI. The CDR3 here is CASRGTGTYEQYF. In DNA form, the CDR3 reads TGTGCCAGCAGGGGGACAGGGACCTACGAGCAGTACTTC.

This clone showed up just once. The V gene is TRBV4-2, the J gene TRBJ2-7, with 7 nucleotides matching TRBD2. Germline V gives CDR1 LGHNA, CDR2 YNFKEQ. CDR3 length equals 16 residues. V was pared by 0 bases and J by 5 bases, with 10 bases of the junction left unmatched. The CDR3, as DNA: TGTGCCAGCAGCCAAGATCCCGGGACTACCATCCACGAGCAGTACTTC. It yields the protein CASSQDPGTTIHEQYF.

The chain carries TRBV5-1 and TRBJ2-5, with TRBD2 as a possible D gene (6 bases). V was trimmed by 5 bases and J by 0 bases, leaving 14 bases between them. CDR3 size: 15 residues. From germline, CDR1 is SGHRS and CDR2 YFSETQ. For the CDR3, the DNA is TGCGCCAGCAGAATGGGACTCATGTACCAAGAGACCCAGTACTTC. As protein: CASRMGLMYQETQYF.

CDR3 region: CASSLASVQETQYF. The CDR3 DNA reads TGTGCCAGCAGCTTGGCGAGCGTCCAAGAGACCCAGTACTTC. The V and J genes are TRBV5-4 and TRBJ2-5; D is undetermined. The length of the CDR3 is 14 residues. Per germline, CDR1 SGHNT and CDR2 YYREEE (reference sequence). V lost 0 bases and J 1 base, leaving 7 bases between the germline ends. The variable domain in full, with the rest retrieved from reference TRBV5-4 and TRBJ2-5, is ETGVTQSPTHLIKTRGQQVTLRCSSQSGHNTVSWYQQALGQGPQFIFQYYREEENGRGNFPPRFSGLQFPNYSSELNVNALELDDSALYLCASSLASVQETQYFGPGTRLLVL.

This clone was counted once. The chain has TRBV9 and TRBJ1-3, with 8 bases fitting TRBD1. This CDR3 has 16 amino acids. From germline, CDR1 is SGDLS and CDR2 YYNGEE. V trimming: 4 bases; J trimming: 0 bases; junction bases outside the gene matches: 6. CDR3 amino acids: CASSIRDRFSGNTIYF. The CDR3 DNA reads as TGTGCCAGCAGCATCCGGGACAGGTTCTCTGGAAACACCATATATTTT.

This clone was found once. The rearrangement uses TRBV4-1 and TRBJ1-1; D might be TRBD1 (5 bases). This CDR3 has 17 residues. The germline V gene encodes CDR1 MGHRA and CDR2 YSYEKL. With 1 base removed from V and 1 base from J, the gap between germline ends came to 16 bases. CDR3 residues: CASSQGSQGPKNTEAFF. The CDR3 region has the DNA TGCGCCAGCAGCCAAGGCTCCCAGGGACCTAAGAACACTGAAGCTTTCTTT.

Here the CDR3 reads CASNPTDLGQGAFTETQYF. CDR3 DNA: TGTGCCAGCAACCCCACAGATCTCGGGCAGGGGGCATTTACGGAGACCCAGTACTTC. V and J are TRBV5-6 and TRBJ2-5; the match to TRBD1 covers 8 bases. Germline CDR1 and CDR2: SGHDT and YYEEEE. This CDR3 comprises 19 residues. The J segment lost 5 bases and the V segment lost 6 bases, leaving 24 bases of the junction unmatched.

The CDR3 here is CAISQGNEQFF. The DNA for the CDR3 is TGTGCCATCTCACAGGGTAATGAGCAGTTCTTC. This chain links TRBV6-6 with TRBJ2-1, with TRBD1 as a possible D gene (6 bases). V was clipped by 10 bases and J by 7 bases, with 11 bases between them. This CDR3 comprises 11 residues. The germline CDR1 and CDR2 sequences are MNHNY and SVGAGI (reference sequence).

This clone appeared once. The chain joins TRBV5-1 to TRBJ2-5; D is uncertain. Between the trimmed V and J ends, which lost 3 bases and 6 bases, there was a span of 6 bases. The V gene's germline CDR1 is SGHRS and CDR2 YFSETQ. CDR3 length: 11 residues. In DNA form, the CDR3 reads TGCGCCAGCAGCTCCCATAAGACCCAGTACTTC. This encodes CASSSHKTQYF.

In regard to this clone: Other DNA sequences within the sample encode an identical CDR3. The chain recombines TRBV18 with TRBJ2-7; 7 nucleotides match TRBD1. The CDR3 has 14 amino acids. The ends lost 2 bases at V and 2 bases at J; junction bases unmatched: 3. CDR1 is KGHSH, CDR2 LQKENI, per germline. The chain's CDR3 is CASSPGQGAYEQYF. The CDR3 DNA sequence: TGTGCCAGCTCACCAGGGCAGGGGGCCTACGAGCAGTACTTC.

V and J are TRBV10-3 and TRBJ2-7; 9 bases align to TRBD2. The germline V gene encodes CDR1 ENHRY and CDR2 SYGVKD. This CDR3 is built from 13 residues. Losses at the gene ends were 4 bases for V and 6 bases for J; bases not matched to a gene: 4. CDR3 DNA sequence: TGTGCCATCAGTGGGCGGGAGGGTGGCGAGCAGTACTTC. This gives the protein CAISGREGGEQYF.

CDR3 sequence (DNA): TGTGCCAGCAGCAATAGCGGGAGAACCCACTACGAGCAGTACTTC. Protein: CASSNSGRTHYEQYF. The chain uses TRBV6-5 and TRBJ2-7, with 9 nucleotides matching TRBD2. CDR1 and CDR2 from the germline V gene are MNHEY and SVGAGI. V lost 6 bases to trimming and J lost 3 bases; unmatched junction nucleotides: 9. This CDR3 contains 15 residues.

The CDR3 loop reads CASSLSVSGYYNEQFF. The CDR3 nucleotides are TGTGCCAGCAGTTTATCGGTTAGCGGATACTACAATGAGCAGTTCTTC. The rearrangement joins TRBV27 to TRBJ2-1, with D perhaps TRBD2 (6 bases). Trimming left V 0 bases short and J 3 bases short, with 12 bases between. Germline V gives CDR1 MNHEY, CDR2 SMNVEV (reference sequence). The CDR3 is 16 residues long.

The chain links TRBV27 to TRBJ2-7; TRBD2 matches 8 bases. Germline CDR1 reads MNHEY; CDR2 reads SMNVEV (reference sequence). The CDR3 is made up of 14 amino acids. Trimming took 8 bases from V and 5 from J; bases not matched to a gene: 11. CDR3 nucleotides: TGTGCCAGCTCCACAGCGGGAGTTCACCACGAGCAGTACTTC. This sequence encodes CASSTAGVHHEQYF.

This chain connects TRBV2 to TRBJ1-1, with 8 bases fitting TRBD1. CDR1 is SNHLY, CDR2 FYNNEI, per germline. V lost 5 bases, J lost 8 bases, and 13 bases stayed unmatched. The CDR3 runs to 15 residues. The CDR3 protein is CASSSDRVRSGEAFF. CDR3 nucleotide sequence: TGTGCCAGCAGTTCGGACAGGGTCAGGAGCGGGGAAGCTTTCTTT.

V usage is TRBV7-6 and J usage is TRBJ1-6; no clear D gene. V was cut by 5 bases and J by 5 bases, with 13 bases left in between. CDR3 size: 15 residues. Looked up from germline, CDR1 is SGHVS and CDR2 is FNYEAQ. The CDR3 nucleotides read TGTGCCAGCAGCCAACAAGGGCCCCATAATTCACCCCTCCACTTT. Translation gives CASSQQGPHNSPLHF.

A note on this clone: The sample carries other DNA sequences with the same CDR3. The rearrangement joins TRBV5-1 to TRBJ2-1; 9 nucleotides match TRBD1. This CDR3 contains 14 residues. V shed 3 bases and J 7 bases; nucleotides not matched to a gene: 5. Germline V gene sequence: CDR1 SGHRS, CDR2 YFSETQ. The CDR3 nucleotides are TGCGCCAGCAGCTGGGGACAGGGTTATAATGAGCAGTTCTTC. Residues: CASSWGQGYNEQFF.